The 20 T cell receptor beta chains in this list originate from one sample, sequenced in a study of identical twins (dated by TCRdb to the mid-2010s). Receptors were amplified or captured by 5' RACE. The sequencer listed for this sample is Illumina HiSeq 2000. TCRdb applied fastp at Q25 and MiXCR to the public reads, then kept only in-frame beta chains. For every CDR3 protein sequence, its rows merge into one entry that carries the most common genes and DNA. This sample is represented by 1.5 million to 2 million distinct CDR3 sequences; 25% to 35% of them were singletons. 0.25% to 0.3% of the sample is held by the ten biggest clonotypes. The sequenced sample consisted of cord blood. The receptor set was obtained from a newborn girl in good health.

This clonotype was counted between two and nine times. Here the CDR3 reads CAISESSQGRYYGYTF. DNA for the CDR3: TGTGCCATCAGTGAGTCGTCGCAGGGTAGATACTATGGCTACACCTTC. The chain carries TRBV10-3 and TRBJ1-2, with D perhaps TRBD1 (5 bases). This CDR3 has 16 amino acids. From germline, CDR1 is ENHRY and CDR2 SYGVKD. The germline V and J ends were trimmed by 0 bases and 3 bases, with 14 bases remaining between them.

This clonotype was observed a handful of times. The V and J genes are TRBV20-1 and TRBJ2-1; 9 bases align to TRBD2. Germline V gives CDR1 DFQATT, CDR2 SNEGSKA (reference sequence). The length of the CDR3 is 20 residues. V gave up 2 bases and J gave up 7 bases; unmatched junction bases: 24. The DNA for the CDR3 is TGCAGTGCTAGACCCACACCGGAGCGGCGGGGGGGCGAATTTGTGAATGAGCAGTTCTTC. Protein sequence: CSARPTPERRGGEFVNEQFF.

The chain employs TRBV20-1 and TRBJ2-1, with 10 bases that match TRBD2. Germline trimming cut 1 base from V and 2 bases from J; bases unmatched to any gene: 5. The V gene's germline CDR1 is DFQATT and CDR2 SNEGSKA (reference sequence). The CDR3 consists of 16 residues. The DNA of the CDR3 is TGCAGTGCTAGAGTCGCTAGCGGGGGCCCCTACAATGAGCAGTTCTTC. Translation gives CSARVASGGPYNEQFF.

This clonotype was observed a few times. V usage is TRBV4-1 and J usage is TRBJ2-1, with D perhaps matching TRBD2 (5 bases). Looked up from germline, CDR1 is MGHRA and CDR2 is YSYEKL. This CDR3 contains 15 residues. The V end lost 1 base, the J end lost 4 bases, and 11 bases lay between the germline ends. The CDR3 protein is CASSQAEARYNEQFF. The CDR3 coding sequence is TGCGCCAGCAGCCAAGCGGAGGCCCGTTACAATGAGCAGTTCTTC.

The rearrangement joins TRBV14 to TRBJ2-4; perhaps TRBD1 as D (6 bases). V gave up 1 base and J gave up 0 bases, with 10 bases separating them. The germline V gene encodes CDR1 SGHDN and CDR2 FVKESK. CDR3 length: 16 residues. For the CDR3, the DNA is TGTGCCAGCAGCCAAGGGACAGTATTAGCCAAAAACATTCAGTACTTC. It translates to CASSQGTVLAKNIQYF.

This clonotype was found many times. This chain joins TRBV29-1 and TRBJ2-7; D is undetermined. The CDR3 spans 13 residues. V was pared by 4 bases and J by 3 bases, with 13 bases between. CDR1 and CDR2 from the germline V gene are SQVTM and ANQGSEA. CDR3 region: CSVGVGGFYEQYF. The DNA for the CDR3 is TGCAGCGTTGGAGTAGGCGGATTCTACGAGCAGTACTTC.

The chain recombines TRBV20-1 with TRBJ2-2; the D gene is possibly TRBD1 (6 bases). CDR3 length equals 18 residues. V gave up 0 bases and J gave up 1 base, with 18 bases separating them. Germline V CDR1 and CDR2: DFQATT, SNEGSKA (reference sequence). The chain's CDR3 is CSARDLSAGTQNTGELFF. The CDR3 coding sequence is TGCAGTGCTAGAGATCTTTCAGCCGGGACACAGAACACCGGGGAGCTGTTTTTT.

Notes on this clonotype: One end of the junction does not line up with germline, which may come from a read error. This sequence joins TRBV20-1 and TRBJ1-6; 7 positions agree with TRBD1. The CDR3 sequence is 14 residues long. Germline V gene lookup returns CDR1 DFQATT and CDR2 SNEGSKA (reference sequence). The CDR3: CSASRRQGRSPPHF. DNA of the CDR3: TGCAGTGCTAGCCGGAGACAGGGAAGGTCTCCCCCCCACTTT.

This chain links TRBV5-1 with TRBJ2-3; D gene uncertain. The ends were cut back, 0 bases at V and 6 bases at J, with 14 bases in the middle. The CDR3 is made up of 15 amino acids. In germline, CDR1 is SGHRS, CDR2 YFSETQ. The CDR3 bases are TGCGCCAGCAGCTTGGAGGAACCGGTGAGGGATACGCAGTATTTT. Translated: CASSLEEPVRDTQYF.

This clonotype was seen more than once but under ten times. The chain uses TRBV6-5 and TRBJ2-6; perhaps D is TRBD1 or TRBD2 (6 bases each). Trimming took 4 bases from V and 3 from J, leaving 22 bases between them. The germline gives CDR1 MNHEY, CDR2 SVGAGI. There are 19 residues in the CDR3. CDR3 nucleotide sequence: TGTGCCAGCAGTTTTGTCCATGGTGGGGGGCTCTTTGGGGCCAACGTCCTGACTTTC. Its translation is CASSFVHGGGLFGANVLTF.

The J gene is TRBJ2-1, the V gene TRBV9; the match to TRBD2 covers 13 bases. Germline V gene data show CDR1 as SGDLS and CDR2 as YYNGEE. Trimming removed 4 bases from V and 9 bases from J; junction bases left unmatched: 7. The CDR3 sequence is 15 residues long. CDR3 DNA sequence: TGTGCCAGCAGCATACTAGCGGGGGGGCCGAGTGAGCAGTTCTTC. It yields the protein CASSILAGGPSEQFF.

This rearrangement joins TRBV5-6 to TRBJ2-7, with TRBD2 as a possible D gene (6 bases). V was shortened by 1 base and J by 0 bases, with 11 bases between the two germline ends. The germline V gene has CDR1 SGHDT and CDR2 YYEEEE. The length of the CDR3 is 15 residues. CDR3 amino acids: CASSLMGGNSYEQYF. In DNA, the CDR3 is TGTGCCAGCAGCTTGATGGGAGGCAACTCCTACGAGCAGTACTTC.

This clonotype was seen a handful of times. The chain couples TRBV4-1 to TRBJ2-7, with TRBD2 matching 10 bases. There are 17 residues in the CDR3. The J segment lost 1 base and the V segment lost 8 bases, leaving 14 bases of the junction unmatched. Germline V lookup: CDR1 MGHRA, CDR2 YSYEKL. In nucleotides, the CDR3 is TGCGCCAGCGGATGGGGTCCTAGCGGGAGTAGTTCCTACGAGCAGTACTTC. Protein product: CASGWGPSGSSSYEQYF.

The genes are TRBV20-1 and TRBJ2-7, with D perhaps TRBD1 (5 bases). The CDR3 totals 12 residues. The ends were cut back, 6 bases at V and 2 bases at J, with 11 bases in the middle. Germline CDR1 reads DFQATT; CDR2 reads SNEGSKA (reference sequence). The CDR3 region has the DNA TGCAGTGCAGAGCCGACAGCCTACGAGCAGTACTTC. Protein sequence: CSAEPTAYEQYF.

Only a few counts were recorded for this clonotype. The V and J genes are TRBV6-1 and TRBJ1-4; D remains ambiguous. The CDR3 runs to 12 residues. CDR1 is MNHNS and CDR2 is SASEGT in the germline V gene. Trimming pared 6 bases from V and 7 bases from J, leaving 9 bases between. The CDR3 region is CASRKNFEKLFF. The CDR3 DNA sequence: TGTGCCAGCAGAAAGAATTTTGAAAAACTGTTTTTT.

The chain links TRBV6-2 or TRBV6-3 to TRBJ2-7; D gene uncertain. Per the germline V gene, CDR1 is MNHEY and CDR2 is SVGEGT. V lost 4 bases, J lost 2 bases, and 18 bases lay in between. CDR3 size: 16 residues. The CDR3 DNA sequence: TGTGCCAGCAGTTTCGCCCGCGCTAGTTCCCCCTACGAGCAGTACTTC. This encodes CASSFARASSPYEQYF.

This chain uses TRBV27 with TRBJ2-1; no clear D. The DNA end favors TRBJ2-7, so the J call may be wrong. The germline CDR1 and CDR2 sequences are MNHEY and SMNVEV (reference sequence). The CDR3 contains 14 residues. CDR3 in DNA: TGTGCCAGCAACCGGGCGTACTCCTACAATGAGCAGTACTTC. Its translation is CASNRAYSYNEQYF.

This clonotype was observed a few times. The rearrangement links TRBV5-1 to TRBJ2-1, with unresolved D. CDR3 length: 14 residues. The germline V gene encodes CDR1 SGHRS and CDR2 YFSETQ. Trimming shortened V by 4 bases and J by 2 bases, and 10 bases separated the two germline ends. This CDR3 is CASSDPEPYNEQFF. DNA for the CDR3: TGCGCCAGCAGCGATCCCGAGCCCTACAATGAGCAGTTCTTC.

The chain is built from TRBV9 and TRBJ2-1; no definite D call. V lost 0 bases, J lost 6 bases, and 13 bases lay in between. CDR3 length: 15 residues. Germline V gives CDR1 SGDLS, CDR2 YYNGEE. This chain's CDR3 is CASSVDQARANEQFF. The CDR3 coding sequence is TGTGCCAGCAGCGTAGATCAGGCTAGAGCCAATGAGCAGTTCTTC.

This chain connects TRBV10-3 to TRBJ2-7, with D tentatively TRBD1 (5 bases). In germline, CDR1 is ENHRY, CDR2 SYGVKD. The CDR3 spans 11 residues. V was trimmed by 4 bases and J by 5 bases, leaving 6 bases between them. The CDR3 bases are TGTGCCATCAGTGGCAGGGACGAGCAGTACTTC. Its protein product is CAISGRDEQYF.